This entry features one TCR beta chain sequence. Other DNA sequences in this sample translate to the same CDR3. This specimen belongs to a study of shared clonotypes between healthy human individuals. The assay was immunoSEQ multiplex PCR, and TCRdb's table has in-frame clones only and misses some. The table lists hundreds of thousands of clones, roughly 95% of them singletons. V lost 11 bases, J lost 0 bases, and 17 bases lay in between. This CDR3 has 14 residues. CDR1 and CDR2 from the germline V gene are SSHAT and FNYEAQ (reference sequence). The naive CD8 subset, CD45RO-negative cells positively selected for CCR7, excluded terminally differentiated effector memory CD45RA+ cells.

Sample: naive CD8+ T cells sorted from blood. V gene TRBV7-7 combines with J gene TRBJ2-7; D is possibly TRBD1 or TRBD2 (6 bases each). The clonotype comes from a woman aged 25-40 years in good health. The CDR3 DNA is TGTGCCTCGGGGGCGGGCCCAACCTCCTACGAGCAGTACTTC. Translating gives CASGAGPTSYEQYF.